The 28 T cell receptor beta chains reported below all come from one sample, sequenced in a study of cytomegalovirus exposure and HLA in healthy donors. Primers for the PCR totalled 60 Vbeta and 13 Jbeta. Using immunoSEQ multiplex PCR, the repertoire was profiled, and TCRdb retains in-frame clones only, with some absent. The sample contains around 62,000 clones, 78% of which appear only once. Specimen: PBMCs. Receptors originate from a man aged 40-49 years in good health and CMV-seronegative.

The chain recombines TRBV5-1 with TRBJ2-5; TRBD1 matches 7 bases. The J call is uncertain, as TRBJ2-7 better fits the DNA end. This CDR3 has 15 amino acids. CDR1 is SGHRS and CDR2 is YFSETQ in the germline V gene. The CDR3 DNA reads TGCGCCAGCAGCCCGGCCGGGACAGCCCTTTACGAGCAGTACTTC. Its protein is CASSPAGTALYEQYF.

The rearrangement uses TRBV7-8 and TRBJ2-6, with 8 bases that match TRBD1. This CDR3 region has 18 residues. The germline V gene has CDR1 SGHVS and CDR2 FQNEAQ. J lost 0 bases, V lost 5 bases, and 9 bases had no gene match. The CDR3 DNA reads TGTGCCAGCAGCCTCCGGGACAGGATTAGCTCTGGGGCCAACGTCCTGACTTTC. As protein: CASSLRDRISSGANVLTF.

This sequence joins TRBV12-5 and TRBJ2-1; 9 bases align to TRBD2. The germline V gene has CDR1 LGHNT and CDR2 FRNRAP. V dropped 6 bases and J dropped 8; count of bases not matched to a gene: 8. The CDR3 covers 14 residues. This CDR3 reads CASGGAGGPDEQFF. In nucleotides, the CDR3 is TGTGCTAGTGGCGGGGCGGGGGGGCCAGATGAGCAGTTCTTC.

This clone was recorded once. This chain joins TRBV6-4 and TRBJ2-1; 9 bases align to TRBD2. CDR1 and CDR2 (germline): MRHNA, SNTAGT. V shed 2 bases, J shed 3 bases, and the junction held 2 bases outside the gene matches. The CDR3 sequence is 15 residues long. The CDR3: CASSDSGGFYNEQFF. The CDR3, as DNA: TGTGCCAGCAGTGACAGCGGGGGGTTCTACAATGAGCAGTTCTTC.

CDR3 residues: CASSEHTGAQPQHF. DNA of the CDR3: TGTGCCAGCAGTGAACATACAGGGGCTCAGCCCCAGCATTTT. The chain carries TRBV2 and TRBJ1-5; 7 bases are shared with TRBD1. Germline CDR1 is SNHLY and CDR2 is FYNNEI. V trimming: 2 bases; J trimming: 6 bases; junction bases outside the gene matches: 4. There are 14 residues in the CDR3.

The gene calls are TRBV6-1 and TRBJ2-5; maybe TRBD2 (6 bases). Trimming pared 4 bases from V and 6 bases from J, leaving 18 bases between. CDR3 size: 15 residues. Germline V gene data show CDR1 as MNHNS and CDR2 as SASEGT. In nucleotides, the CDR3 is TGTGCCAGCAGTGTAGAAACTAGCCGATCTCAGACCCAGTACTTC. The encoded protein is CASSVETSRSQTQYF.

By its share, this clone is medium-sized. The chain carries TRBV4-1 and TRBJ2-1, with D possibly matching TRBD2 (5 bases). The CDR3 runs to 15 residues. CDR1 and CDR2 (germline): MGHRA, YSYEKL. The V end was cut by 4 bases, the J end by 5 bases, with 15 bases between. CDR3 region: CASSRTPGIHNEQFF. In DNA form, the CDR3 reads TGCGCCAGCAGCCGGACGCCGGGAATACACAATGAGCAGTTCTTC.

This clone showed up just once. The CDR3 nucleotides read TGTGCCAGCAGCCAAGGGACTAGCGGGAGTGCCTCCCACAACGAGCAGTACTTC. It codes for CASSQGTSGSASHNEQYF. The V call is TRBV4-2, the J call TRBJ2-5; 13 bases fit TRBD2. The end of the DNA aligns better with TRBJ2-7, so the J call may be wrong. The CDR3 runs to 18 residues. Germline values: CDR1 LGHNA, CDR2 YNFKEQ.

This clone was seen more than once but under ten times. The chain's CDR3 is CASSITSGPNNEQFF. The CDR3 DNA reads TGTGCCAGTAGTATAACTAGCGGTCCGAACAATGAGCAGTTCTTC. The J gene is TRBJ2-1, the V gene TRBV19, with TRBD2 matching over 8 bases. V lost 2 bases to trimming and J lost 5 bases; unmatched junction nucleotides: 5. The germline gives CDR1 LNHDA, CDR2 SQIVND (reference sequence). The CDR3 contains 15 residues.

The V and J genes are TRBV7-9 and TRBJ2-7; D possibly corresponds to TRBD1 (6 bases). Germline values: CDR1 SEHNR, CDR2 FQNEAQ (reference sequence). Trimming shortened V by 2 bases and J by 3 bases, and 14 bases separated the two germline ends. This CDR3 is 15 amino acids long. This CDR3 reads CASSLPTGFSYEQYF. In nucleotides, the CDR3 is TGTGCCAGCAGCTTACCTACAGGGTTCAGCTACGAGCAGTACTTC.

The CDR3 DNA is TGTGCCAGCAGCTTACCCCGGGGGCAAGAGACCCAGTACTTC. Its translation is CASSLPRGQETQYF. J is TRBJ2-5 and V is TRBV5-4; possibly TRBD2 for D (6 bases). V was cut by 2 bases and J by 2 bases, with 10 bases left in between. Germline CDR1 and CDR2: SGHNT and YYREEE (reference sequence). CDR3 size: 14 residues.

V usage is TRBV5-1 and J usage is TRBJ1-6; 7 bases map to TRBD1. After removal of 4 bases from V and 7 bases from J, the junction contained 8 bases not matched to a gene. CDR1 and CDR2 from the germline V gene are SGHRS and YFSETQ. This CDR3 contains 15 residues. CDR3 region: CASSMGDSQNSPLHF. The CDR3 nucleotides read TGCGCCAGCAGCATGGGGGACAGCCAGAATTCACCCCTCCACTTT.

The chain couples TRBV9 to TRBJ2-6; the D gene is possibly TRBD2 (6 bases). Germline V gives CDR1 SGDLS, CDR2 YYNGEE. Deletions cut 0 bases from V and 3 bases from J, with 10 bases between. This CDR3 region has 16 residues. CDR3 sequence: CASSVVSGVGANVLTF. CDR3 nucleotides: TGTGCCAGCAGCGTAGTTTCGGGGGTTGGGGCCAACGTCCTGACTTTC.

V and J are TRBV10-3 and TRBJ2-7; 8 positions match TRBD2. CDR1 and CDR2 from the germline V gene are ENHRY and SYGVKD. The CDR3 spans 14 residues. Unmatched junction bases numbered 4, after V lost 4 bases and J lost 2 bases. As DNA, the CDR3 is TGTGCCATCAGTGCTAGCGGGTACACCTACGAGCAGTACTTC. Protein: CAISASGYTYEQYF.

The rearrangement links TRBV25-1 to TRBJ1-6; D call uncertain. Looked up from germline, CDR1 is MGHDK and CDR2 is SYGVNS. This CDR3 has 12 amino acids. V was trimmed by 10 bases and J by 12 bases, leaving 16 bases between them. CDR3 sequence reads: CANTPPEIPLHF. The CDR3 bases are TGTGCCAACACTCCCCCGGAGATACCCCTCCACTTT.

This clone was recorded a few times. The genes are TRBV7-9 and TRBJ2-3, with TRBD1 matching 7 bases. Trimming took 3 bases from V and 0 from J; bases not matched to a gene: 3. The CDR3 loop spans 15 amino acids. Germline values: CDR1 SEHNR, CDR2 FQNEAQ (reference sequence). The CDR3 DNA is TGTGCCAGCAGCTTCGGGACAGCTAGCACAGATACGCAGTATTTT. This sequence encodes CASSFGTASTDTQYF.

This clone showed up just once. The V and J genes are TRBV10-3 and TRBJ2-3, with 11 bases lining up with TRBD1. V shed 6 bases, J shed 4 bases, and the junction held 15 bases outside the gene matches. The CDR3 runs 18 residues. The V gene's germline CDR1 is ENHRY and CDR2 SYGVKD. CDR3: CAISHLLRDRGSADTQYF. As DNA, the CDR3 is TGTGCCATCAGCCACCTTCTCCGGGACAGGGGGAGTGCAGATACGCAGTATTTT.

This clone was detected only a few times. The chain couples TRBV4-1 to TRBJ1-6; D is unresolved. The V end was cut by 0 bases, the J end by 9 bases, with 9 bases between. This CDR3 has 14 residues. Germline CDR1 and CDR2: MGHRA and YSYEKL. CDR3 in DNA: TGCGCCAGCAGCCAAGAAGCGGGCGGTTCACCCCTCCACTTT. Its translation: CASSQEAGGSPLHF.

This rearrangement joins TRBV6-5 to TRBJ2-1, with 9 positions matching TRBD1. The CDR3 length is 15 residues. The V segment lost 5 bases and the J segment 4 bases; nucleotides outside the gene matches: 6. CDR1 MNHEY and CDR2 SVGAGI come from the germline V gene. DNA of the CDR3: TGTGCCAGCAGTAATACAGGGGGCATTTACAATGAGCAGTTCTTC. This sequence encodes CASSNTGGIYNEQFF.

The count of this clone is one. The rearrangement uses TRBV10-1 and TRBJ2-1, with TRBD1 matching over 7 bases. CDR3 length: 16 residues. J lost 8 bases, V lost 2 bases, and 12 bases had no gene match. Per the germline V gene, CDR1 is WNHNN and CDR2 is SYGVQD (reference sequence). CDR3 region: CASSERGTVLGDEQFF. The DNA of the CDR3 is TGCGCCAGCAGTGAGAGAGGGACAGTCCTAGGCGATGAGCAGTTCTTC.

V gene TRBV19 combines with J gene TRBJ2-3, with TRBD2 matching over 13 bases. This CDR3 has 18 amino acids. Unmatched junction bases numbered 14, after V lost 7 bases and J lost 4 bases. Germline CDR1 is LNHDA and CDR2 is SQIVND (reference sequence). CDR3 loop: CASKPQAILAGGPDTQYF. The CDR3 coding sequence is TGTGCCAGTAAACCCCAAGCCATACTAGCGGGAGGGCCAGATACGCAGTATTTT.

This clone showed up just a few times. This chain's CDR3 is CASSIPQGALANYGYTF. As DNA, the CDR3 is TGTGCCAGCAGCATCCCACAGGGGGCCCTAGCTAACTATGGCTACACCTTC. The V call is TRBV21-1, the J call TRBJ1-2; the table's D gene call, TRBD1, was not cross checked with the DNA. TRBV21-1 is a pseudogene locus. This CDR3 contains 17 residues.

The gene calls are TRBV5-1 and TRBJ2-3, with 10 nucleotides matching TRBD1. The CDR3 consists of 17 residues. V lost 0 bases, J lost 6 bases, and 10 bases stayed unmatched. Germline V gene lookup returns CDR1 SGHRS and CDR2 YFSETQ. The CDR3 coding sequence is TGCGCCAGCAGCTTGGGGTGGAAGGGACAGGGGCCCGATACGCAGTATTTT. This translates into CASSLGWKGQGPDTQYF.

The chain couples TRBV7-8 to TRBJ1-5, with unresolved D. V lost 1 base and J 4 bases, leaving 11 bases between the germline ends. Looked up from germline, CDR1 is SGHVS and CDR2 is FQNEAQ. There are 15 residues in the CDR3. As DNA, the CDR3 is TGTGCCAGCAGCTTAGGGTCCCTACAGAATCAGCCCCAGCATTTT. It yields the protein CASSLGSLQNQPQHF.

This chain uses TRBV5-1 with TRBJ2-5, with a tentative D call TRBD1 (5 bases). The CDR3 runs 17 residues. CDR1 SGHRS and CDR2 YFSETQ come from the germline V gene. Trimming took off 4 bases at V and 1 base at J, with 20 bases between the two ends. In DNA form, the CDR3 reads TGCGCCAGCAGCCGAGATAATTGGCCAGGGTCCCAAGAGACCCAGTACTTC. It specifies CASSRDNWPGSQETQYF.

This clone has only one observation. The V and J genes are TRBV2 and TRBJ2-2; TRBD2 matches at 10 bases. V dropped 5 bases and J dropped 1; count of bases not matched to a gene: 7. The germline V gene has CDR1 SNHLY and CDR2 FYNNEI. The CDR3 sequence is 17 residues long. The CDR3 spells CASSPRLAGVNTGELFF. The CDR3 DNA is TGTGCCAGCAGTCCTCGACTAGCGGGTGTGAACACCGGGGAGCTGTTTTTT.

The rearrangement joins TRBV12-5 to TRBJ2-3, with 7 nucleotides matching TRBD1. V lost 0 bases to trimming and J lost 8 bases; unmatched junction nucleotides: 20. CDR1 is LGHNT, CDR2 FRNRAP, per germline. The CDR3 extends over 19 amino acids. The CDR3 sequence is CASGLVLGQEGGTRGTQYF. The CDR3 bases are TGTGCTAGTGGTTTGGTACTCGGACAGGAAGGGGGCACAAGAGGTACGCAGTATTTT.

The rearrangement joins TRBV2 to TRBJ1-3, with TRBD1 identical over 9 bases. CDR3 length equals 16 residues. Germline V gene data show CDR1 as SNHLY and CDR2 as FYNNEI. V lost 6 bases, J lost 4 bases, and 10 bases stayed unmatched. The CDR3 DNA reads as TGTGCCAGCAGAACCTGGACAGGGGTCGGCGGAAACACCATATATTTT. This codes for CASRTWTGVGGNTIYF. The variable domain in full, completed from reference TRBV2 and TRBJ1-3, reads EPEVTQTPSHQVTQMGQEVILRCVPISNHLYFYWYRQILGQKVEFLVSFYNNEISEKSEIFDDQFSVERPDGSNFTLKIRSTKLEDSAMYFCASRTWTGVGGNTIYFGEGSWLTVV.